This T cell receptor (beta chain) was found in a study of OX40 agonist ivuxolimab in advanced cancers. Study findings and constraints: Blood T cells, both CD4+ and CD8+, expanded clonally by week 6 at 0.1 to 3.0 mg/kg. Some patients without response likewise showed low normalized clonal expansion. In the expanded peripheral T cells, antigen specificity was never determined. Expanded clones were, on average, more numerous among CD8+ T cells than CD4+.

The CDR3 loop spans 13 amino acids. CDR1 is SNHLY and CDR2 is FYNNEI in the germline V gene. V trimming: 6 bases; J trimming: 1 base; junction bases outside the gene matches: 1. Profiling relied on immunoSEQ multiplex PCR, and the TCRdb table lists in-frame clones only, not all of them. The profile shows 48,000 or so clones, 85% to 95% of them singletons. This clone showed up just once. Its target is unknown. The same CDR3 can be traced to other DNA sequences in this sample. J is TRBJ1-1 and V is TRBV2; 8 bases agree with TRBD1. The input for sequencing was CD4+ or CD8+ T cells sorted from blood, taken in a trial of the OX40 agonist ivuxolimab. This receptor was identified in an adult with an advanced solid tumor such as melanoma, head and neck, liver or kidney cancer. Here the CDR3 reads CASRDRENTEAFF. The CDR3 DNA reads as TGTGCCAGCAGGGACAGGGAGAACACTGAAGCTTTCTTT.